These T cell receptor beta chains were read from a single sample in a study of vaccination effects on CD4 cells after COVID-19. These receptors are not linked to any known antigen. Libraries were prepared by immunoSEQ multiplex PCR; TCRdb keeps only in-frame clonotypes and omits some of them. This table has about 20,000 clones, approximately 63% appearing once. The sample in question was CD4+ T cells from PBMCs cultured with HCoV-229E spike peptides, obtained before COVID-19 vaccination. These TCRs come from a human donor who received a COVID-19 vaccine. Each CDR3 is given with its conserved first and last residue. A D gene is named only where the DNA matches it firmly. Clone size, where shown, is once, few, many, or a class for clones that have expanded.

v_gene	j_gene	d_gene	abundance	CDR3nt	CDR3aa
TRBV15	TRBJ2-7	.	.	TGTGCCACCAGCAGTGGGCAGACCAGCTCCTACGAGCAGTACTTC	CATSSGQTSSYEQYF
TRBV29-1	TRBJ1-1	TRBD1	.	TGCAGCGTTGGAACAGGGGCAAACACTGAAGCTTTCTTT	CSVGTGANTEAFF
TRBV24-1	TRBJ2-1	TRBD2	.	TGTGCCACCAGTGACTCGACTAGCGGGGGGGCAAAGGAGCAGTTCTTC	CATSDSTSGGAKEQFF
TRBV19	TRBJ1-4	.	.	TGTGCCAGTAGTATAAATGGGGGAGGGGTTAATGAAAAACTGTTTTTT	CASSINGGGVNEKLFF
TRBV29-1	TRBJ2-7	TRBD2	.	TGCAGCGTCCTCGAGGGAGCGGGAGGTTACGAGCAGTACTTC	CSVLEGAGGYEQYF
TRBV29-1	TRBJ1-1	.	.	TGCAGCGAGCTCAGCGGATGGGGTGAAGCTTTCTTT	CSELSGWGEAFF
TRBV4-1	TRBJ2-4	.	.	TGCGCCAGCAGCCAAGAATTTCTAGCCCTAGCCAAAAACATTCAGTACTTC	CASSQEFLALAKNIQYF
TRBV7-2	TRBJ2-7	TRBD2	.	TGTGCCAGCAGCCCCGGACTAGCGGGTGCCTACGAGCAGTACTTC	CASSPGLAGAYEQYF
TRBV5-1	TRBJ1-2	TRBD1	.	TGCGCCAGCAGCCTCAGCCCGGGACAGGGAGACTATGGCTACACCTTC	CASSLSPGQGDYGYTF
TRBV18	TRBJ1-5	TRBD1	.	TGTGCCAGCTCACTGACAGGGGGCGTTCAGCCCCAGCATTTT	CASSLTGGVQPQHF
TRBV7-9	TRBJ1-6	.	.	TGTGCCAGCAGCTTAGGGCAGAAGAATTCACCCCTCCACTTT	CASSLGQKNSPLHF
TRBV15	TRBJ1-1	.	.	TGTGCCACCAGCAGACAGGGCATATACCTCATGAACACTGAAGCTTTCTTT	CATSRQGIYLMNTEAFF
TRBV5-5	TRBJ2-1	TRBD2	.	TGTGCCAGCGGGACTAGCGGGAGGGACGAGCAGTTCTTC	CASGTSGRDEQFF
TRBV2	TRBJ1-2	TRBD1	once	TGTGCCAGCAGTCGGAGGGGGCTGGGGTATGGCTACACCTTC	CASSRRGLGYGYTF
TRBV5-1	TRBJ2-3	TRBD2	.	TGCGCCAGCAGCGCTGGACTAGCGGGAGCAGATACGCAGTATTTT	CASSAGLAGADTQYF
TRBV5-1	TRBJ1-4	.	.	TGCGCCAGCAGCCCGGGAAGACTTGGGCCCTTATCTAATGAAAAACTGTTTTTT	CASSPGRLGPLSNEKLFF
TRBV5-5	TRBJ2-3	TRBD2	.	TGTGCCAGCAGTGCGGGGGGGCATGGCACAGATACGCAGTATTTT	CASSAGGHGTDTQYF
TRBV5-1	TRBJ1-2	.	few	TGCGCCAGCAGCTTTCACAGGGAATCGGTTGGCTACACCTTC	CASSFHRESVGYTF
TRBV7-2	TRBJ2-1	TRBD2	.	TGTGCCAGCAGCTTATCGACTAGCGGGGGTCTTGAGCAGTTCTTC	CASSLSTSGGLEQFF
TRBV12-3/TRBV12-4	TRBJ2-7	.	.	TGTGCCAGCAGTTCCCAGGGCATCTACGAGCAGTACTTC	CASSSQGIYEQYF
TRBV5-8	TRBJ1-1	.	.	TGTGCCAGCAGCTTTTATGGGGGATACATGAACACTGAAGCTTTCTTT	CASSFYGGYMNTEAFF
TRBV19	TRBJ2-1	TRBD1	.	TGTGCCAGTAGTCTGGGACAGGGGGTCCCGTCCTCCTACAATGAGCAGTTCTTC	CASSLGQGVPSSYNEQFF
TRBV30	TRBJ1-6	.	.	TGTGCCTGGGACGCCGCCTATAATTCACCCCTCCACTTT	CAWDAAYNSPLHF
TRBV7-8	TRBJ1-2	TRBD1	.	TGTGCCAGCAGCTTCCAAGACAGGGGCTATGGCTACACCTTC	CASSFQDRGYGYTF
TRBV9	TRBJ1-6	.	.	TGTGCCAGCAGCGTAGGGGGTAATAATTCACCCCTCCACTTT	CASSVGGNNSPLHF
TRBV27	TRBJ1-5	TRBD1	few	TGTGCCAGCAGTTTTCGGCAGGGGGGCAATCAGCCCCAGCATTTT	CASSFRQGGNQPQHF
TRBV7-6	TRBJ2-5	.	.	TGTGCCAGCAGCTTAGGGGAGGCAGAGACCCAGTACTTC	CASSLGEAETQYF
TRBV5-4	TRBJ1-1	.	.	TGTGCCAGCAGCTTTTTTCTCGGGGGCGAGACGAACACTGAAGCTTTCTTT	CASSFFLGGETNTEAFF
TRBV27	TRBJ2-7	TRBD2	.	TGTGCCAGCCAAAAGGCGGGAGGGTACGAGCAGTACTTC	CASQKAGGYEQYF
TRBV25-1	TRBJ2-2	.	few	TGTGCCAGCAGTGAATTTCAGGGGCTGAACACCGGGGAGCTGTTTTTT	CASSEFQGLNTGELFF
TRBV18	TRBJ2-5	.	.	TGTGCCAGCTCACGGGAGGTCCAAGAGACCCAGTACTTC	CASSREVQETQYF
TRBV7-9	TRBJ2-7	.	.	TGTGCCAGCAGCTTTGCCGGGGGATACGAGCAGTACTTC	CASSFAGGYEQYF
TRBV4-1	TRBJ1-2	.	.	TGCGCCAGCAGCTCAGGACCCTATGGCTACACCTTC	CASSSGPYGYTF
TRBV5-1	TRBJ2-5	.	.	TGCGCCAGCAGCTTGGGGGCCCTCCCTGGGGAAGAGACCCAGTACTTC	CASSLGALPGEETQYF
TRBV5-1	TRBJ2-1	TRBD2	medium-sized	TGCGCCAGCAGCTCAGCGGGAAACTACAATGAGCAGTTCTTC	CASSSAGNYNEQFF
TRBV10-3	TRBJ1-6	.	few	TGTGCCATCAGGGGACGGGAGAATTCACCCCTCCACTTT	CAIRGRENSPLHF
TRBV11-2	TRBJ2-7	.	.	TGTGCCAGCAGCGGTTCAGCTGGGGGGAGCTCCTACGAGCAGTACTTC	CASSGSAGGSSYEQYF
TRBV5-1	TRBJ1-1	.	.	TGCGCCAGCAGACCGACGGACATGAACACTGAAGCTTTCTTT	CASRPTDMNTEAFF
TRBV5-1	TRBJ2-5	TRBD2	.	TGCGCCAGCAGAAACAGCGGGGGGGCGATTGGAGAGACCCAGTACTTC	CASRNSGGAIGETQYF
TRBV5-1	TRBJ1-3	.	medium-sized	TGCGCCAGCAGCTTGGCATCCCGGTTTTCTGGAAACACCATATATTTT	CASSLASRFSGNTIYF
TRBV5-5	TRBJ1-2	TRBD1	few	TGTGCCAGCAGCTTGGGTGGACAGGTGGACTATGGCTACACCTTC	CASSLGGQVDYGYTF
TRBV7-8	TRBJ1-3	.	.	TGTGCCAGCAGCTTAGGGAGAGGGAGGACTGGAAACACCATATATTTT	CASSLGRGRTGNTIYF
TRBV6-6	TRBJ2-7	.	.	TGTGCCAGCAGTTACTCCCTCTCCTACGAGCAGTACTTC	CASSYSLSYEQYF
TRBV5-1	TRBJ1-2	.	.	TGCGCCAGCAGCTTGGGGGCAGGAAACGGCTACACCTTC	CASSLGAGNGYTF
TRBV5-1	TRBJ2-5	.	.	TGCGCCAGCACCCGGCAAGGGGGGCAAGAGACCCAGTACTTC	CASTRQGGQETQYF
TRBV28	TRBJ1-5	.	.	TGTGCCAGCAGTGGTGGCGATTATAGCAATCAGCCCCAGCATTTT	CASSGGDYSNQPQHF
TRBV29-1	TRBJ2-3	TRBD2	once	TGCAGCACCCCGGGAGGGGATTCTAGCACAGATACGCAGTATTTT	CSTPGGDSSTDTQYF
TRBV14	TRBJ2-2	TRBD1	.	TGTGCCAGCAGCCGCATCGCCTTGGGACAGGAGAACACCGGGGAGCTGTTTTTT	CASSRIALGQENTGELFF
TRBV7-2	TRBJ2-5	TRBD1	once	TGTGCCAGCAGCTTCCCAGGGGGAGAGACCCAGTACTTC	CASSFPGGETQYF
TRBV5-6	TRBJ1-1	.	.	TGTGCCAGCAGCTTGGGCGGCCGGGTTAACACTGAAGCTTTCTTT	CASSLGGRVNTEAFF
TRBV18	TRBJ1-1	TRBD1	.	TGTGCCAGCTCACCGGACAGGGCGAACACTGAAGCTTTCTTT	CASSPDRANTEAFF
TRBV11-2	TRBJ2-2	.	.	TGTGCCAGCAGCTTAGCTGGGTTCGACACCGGGGAGCTGTTTTTT	CASSLAGFDTGELFF
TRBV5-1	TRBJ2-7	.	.	TGCGCCAGCAGCTTGGAAGAGGGGTTTAAGGAGCAGTACTTC	CASSLEEGFKEQYF
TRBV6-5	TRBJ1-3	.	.	TGTGCCAGCAGTTACTCGTATTCGGGCTCTGGAAACACCATATATTTT	CASSYSYSGSGNTIYF
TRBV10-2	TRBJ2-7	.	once	TGCGCCAGCAGAAATCCCACAGGGACCTACGAGCAGTACTTC	CASRNPTGTYEQYF
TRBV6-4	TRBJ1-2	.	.	TGTGCCAGCAGTGACTCGGACCGATACTATGGCTACACCTTC	CASSDSDRYYGYTF
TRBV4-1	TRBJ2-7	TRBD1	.	TGCGCCAGCAGCCAAGGGGCGGTCCCACAGGGGGGCATCTACGAGCAGTACTTC	CASSQGAVPQGGIYEQYF
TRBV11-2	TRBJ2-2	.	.	TGTGCCAGCAGCTTAGCCCGCCACACCGGGGAGCTGTTTTTT	CASSLARHTGELFF